This TCR beta chain was obtained from a study of cytomegalovirus exposure and HLA in healthy donors. Notes on this clone: Its antigen remains unknown.

The CDR3 runs to 11 residues. Germline-derived CDR1 and CDR2 are SGHTS and YDEGEE. Trimming stripped 4 bases from V and 4 bases from J, with 3 bases between. Overall study findings and caveats: Researchers reported that a few CMV-associated chains were confirmed in vitro as CMV antigen-specific. The study listed 150 to 200 cytomegalovirus-associated TCR beta chains.

The study ran its PCR with 60 Vbeta and 13 Jbeta primers. Here immunoSEQ multiplex PCR was the method, and the copy in TCRdb shows in-frame clones only, minus some. The top ten clones hold around 3.6% of a sample with more than 130,000 clones, around 76% of them seen once. The TCR comes from a man younger than 35 in good health and CMV-seronegative. Sample: PBMCs. The V gene is TRBV5-8, the J gene TRBJ2-1; D remains ambiguous. The CDR3 sequence: CASSPYNEQFF. CDR3 nucleotide sequence: TGTGCCAGCAGCCCTTACAATGAGCAGTTCTTC.